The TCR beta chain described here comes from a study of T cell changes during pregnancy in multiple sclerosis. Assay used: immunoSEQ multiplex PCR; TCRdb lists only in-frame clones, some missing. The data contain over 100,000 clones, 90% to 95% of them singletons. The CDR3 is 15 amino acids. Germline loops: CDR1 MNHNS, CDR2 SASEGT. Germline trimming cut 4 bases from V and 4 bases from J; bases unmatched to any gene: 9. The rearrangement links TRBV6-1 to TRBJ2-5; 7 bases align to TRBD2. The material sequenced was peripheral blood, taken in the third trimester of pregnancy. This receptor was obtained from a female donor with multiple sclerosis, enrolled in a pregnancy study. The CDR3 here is CASSGGGTNLETQYF. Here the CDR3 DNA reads TGTGCCAGCAGTGGGGGGGGGACTAACCTAGAGACCCAGTACTTC.